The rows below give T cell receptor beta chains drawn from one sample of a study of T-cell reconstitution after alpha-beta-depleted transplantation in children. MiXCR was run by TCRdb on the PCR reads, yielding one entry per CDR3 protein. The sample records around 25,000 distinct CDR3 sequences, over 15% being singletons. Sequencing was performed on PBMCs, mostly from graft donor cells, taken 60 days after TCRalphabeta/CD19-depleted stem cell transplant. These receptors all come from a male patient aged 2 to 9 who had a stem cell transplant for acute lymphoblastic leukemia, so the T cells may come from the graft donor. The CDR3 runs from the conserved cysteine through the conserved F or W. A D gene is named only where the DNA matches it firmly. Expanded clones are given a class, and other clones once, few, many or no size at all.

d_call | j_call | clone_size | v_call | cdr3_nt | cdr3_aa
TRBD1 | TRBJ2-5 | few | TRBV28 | TGTGCCAGCAGAATGGGGACAGGGGGAAAGACCCAGTACTTC | CASRMGTGGKTQYF
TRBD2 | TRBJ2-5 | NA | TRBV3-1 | TGTGCCAGCAGCCAAGATTTAACGGGGGGGGGAGAGACCCAGTACTTC | CASSQDLTGGGETQYF
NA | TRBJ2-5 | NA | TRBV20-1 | TGCAGTGCTTCGAGAGGGGCCTTAGGGACCCAGTACTTC | CSASRGALGTQYF
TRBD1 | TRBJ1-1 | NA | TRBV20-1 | TGCAGTGCTCTGGTCCGGGCAGGGGGCGAGGGTTTCTTT | CSALVRAGGEGFF
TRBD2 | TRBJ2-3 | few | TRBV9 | TGTGCCAGCAGCGTAGAGCCTAGCGGGAGACCAACAGATACGCAGTATTTT | CASSVEPSGRPTDTQYF
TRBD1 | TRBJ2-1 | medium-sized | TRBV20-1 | TGCAGTGCTCCTAGACAGGGGGCATCGAATGAGCAGTTCTTC | CSAPRQGASNEQFF
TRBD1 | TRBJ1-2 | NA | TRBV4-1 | TGCGCCAGCCTATCGGACAGGGTTCGAGGCTATGGCTACACCTTC | CASLSDRVRGYGYTF
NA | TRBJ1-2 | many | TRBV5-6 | TGTGCCAGCAGCTTACCAGTGAGTGGCTACACCTTC | CASSLPVSGYTF
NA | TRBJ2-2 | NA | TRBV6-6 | TGTGCCAGCGAGGAGCTGTTTTTT | CASEELFF
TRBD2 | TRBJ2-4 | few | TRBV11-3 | TGTGCCAGCAGCTTTTCCCTAGCGGGACCGATTTTAGCCAAAAACATTCAGTACTTC | CASSFSLAGPILAKNIQYF
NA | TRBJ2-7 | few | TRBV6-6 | TGTGCCAGCAGCCCCAGCTCCTACGAGCAGTACTTC | CASSPSSYEQYF
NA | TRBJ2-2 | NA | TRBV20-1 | TGCAGTGCTAGAGATACATTCAACACCGGGGAGCTGTTTTTT | CSARDTFNTGELFF
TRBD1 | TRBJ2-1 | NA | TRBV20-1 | TGCAGTGCTTATAAAGGGGGCTTCTCCTACAATGAGCAGATCTTC | CSAYKGGFSYNEQIF
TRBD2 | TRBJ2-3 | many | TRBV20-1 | TGCAGTGCTAGAGGGGAGGGGATAGGAACAGATACGCAGTATTTT | CSARGEGIGTDTQYF
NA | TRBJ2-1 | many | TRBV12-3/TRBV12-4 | TGTGCCAGCAGTTTAGTCCCTTTAGGCAATGAGCAGTTCTTC | CASSLVPLGNEQFF
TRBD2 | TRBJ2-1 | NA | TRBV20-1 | TGCAGTGCTAGGCACCTCGTAGCGGGAGGACAATTTTACAATGAGCAGTTCTTC | CSARHLVAGGQFYNEQFF
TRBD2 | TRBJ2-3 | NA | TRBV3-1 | TGTGCCTCCTGCCCGAGCGGGGGACACACAGATACGCAGTATTTT | CASCPSGGHTDTQYF
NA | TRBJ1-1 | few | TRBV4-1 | TGCGCCAGCAGCCTCTTTAGGGATACAGGCATGAACACTGAAGCTTTCTTT | CASSLFRDTGMNTEAFF
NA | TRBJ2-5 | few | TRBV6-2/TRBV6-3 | TGTGCCAGCAGTCCTGCCCAAGAGACCCAGTACTTC | CASSPAQETQYF
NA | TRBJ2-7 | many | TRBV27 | TGTGCCAGCAGCCCTTCCAGGGGACCCTACGAGCAGTACTTC | CASSPSRGPYEQYF
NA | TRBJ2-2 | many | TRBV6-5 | TGTGCCAGCAGTTACGGCGGGGGCCGAACCGGGGAGCTGTTTTTT | CASSYGGGRTGELFF
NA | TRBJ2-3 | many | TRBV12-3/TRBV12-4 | TGTGCCAGCAGTCGCGGCCTGAGCGTACGAGATACGCAGTATTTT | CASSRGLSVRDTQYF
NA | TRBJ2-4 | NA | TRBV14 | TGTGCCAGCAGCCAAGTGAAGGGAAACATTCAGTACTTC | CASSQVKGNIQYF
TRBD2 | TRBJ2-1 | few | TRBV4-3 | TGCGCCAGCAGCCGGATGACTAGCGGTTCCTACAATGAGCAGTTCTTC | CASSRMTSGSYNEQFF
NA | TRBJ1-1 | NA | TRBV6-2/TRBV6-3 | TGTGCCAGCAGTTACGGGGCAGGGGACGTAAGAACTGAAGCTTTCTTT | CASSYGAGDVRTEAFF
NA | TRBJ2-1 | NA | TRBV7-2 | TGTGCCAGCAGCTTAGTCGGTGCCGGGGAGCAGTTCTTC | CASSLVGAGEQFF
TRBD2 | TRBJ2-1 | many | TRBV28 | TGTGCCAGCAGTCCCCGTCTTGTAGCGGGGGCGTACAATGAGCAGTTCTTC | CASSPRLVAGAYNEQFF
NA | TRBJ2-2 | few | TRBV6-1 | TGTGCCAGCAGTCCCGGACTAAACACCGGGGAGCTGTTTTTT | CASSPGLNTGELFF
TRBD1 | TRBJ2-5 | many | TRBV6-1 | TGTGCCAGCAGTAGGGGGACAGAAGAGACTGGGACCCAGTACTTC | CASSRGTEETGTQYF
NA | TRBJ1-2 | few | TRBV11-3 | TGTGCCAGCAGCCCCACAGGGAACGACTATGGCTACACCTTC | CASSPTGNDYGYTF
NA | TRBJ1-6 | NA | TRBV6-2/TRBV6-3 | TGTGCCAGCAGTATCCTCAGGGGCACCTATAATTCACCCCTCCACTTT | CASSILRGTYNSPLHF
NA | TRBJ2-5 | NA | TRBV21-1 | TGTGCCAGCAGCGCTCAGAAGTTC | CASSAQKF
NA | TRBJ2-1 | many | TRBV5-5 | TGTGCCAGCAGCTCCCCCCCGGGTGAGCAGTTCTTC | CASSSPPGEQFF
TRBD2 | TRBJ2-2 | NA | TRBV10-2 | TGCGCCAGCAGACTAGCGGGGGACACCGGGGAGCTGTTTTTT | CASRLAGDTGELFF
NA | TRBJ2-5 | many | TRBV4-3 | TGCGCCAGCAGCCAAGAGGCAGGGAGGGAGACCCAGTACTTC | CASSQEAGRETQYF
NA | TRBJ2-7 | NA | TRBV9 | TGTGCCAGCAGCGTAGCCCTCGGCGAGCAGTACTTC | CASSVALGEQYF
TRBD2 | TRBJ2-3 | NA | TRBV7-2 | TGTGCCAGCAGCTCTAGCGGTAGCACAGATACGCAGTATTTT | CASSSSGSTDTQYF
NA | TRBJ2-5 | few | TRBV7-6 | TGTGCCAGCAGCTCATTCAGCGTCGGGAAAGAGACCCAGTACTTC | CASSSFSVGKETQYF
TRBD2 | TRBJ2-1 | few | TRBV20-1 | TGCAGTGCTAGAGACGGGACTAGCAATGAGCAGTTCTTC | CSARDGTSNEQFF
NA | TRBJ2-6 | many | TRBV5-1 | TGCGCCAGCAGCTCAAAGGGAGTTTCCTCTGGGGCCAACGTCCTGACTTTC | CASSSKGVSSGANVLTF
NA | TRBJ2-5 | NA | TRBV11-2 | TGTGCCAGCAGCTTAGGGACGACTTTCCAAGAGACCCAGTACTTC | CASSLGTTFQETQYF
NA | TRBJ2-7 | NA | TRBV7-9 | TGTGCCAGCAGCCCCGGGGGTCTGAAGTCCCACGAGCAGTACTTC | CASSPGGLKSHEQYF
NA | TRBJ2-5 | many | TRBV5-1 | TGCGCCAGCAGCTTGGGGGGGCGTTACCAAGAGACCCAGTACTTC | CASSLGGRYQETQYF